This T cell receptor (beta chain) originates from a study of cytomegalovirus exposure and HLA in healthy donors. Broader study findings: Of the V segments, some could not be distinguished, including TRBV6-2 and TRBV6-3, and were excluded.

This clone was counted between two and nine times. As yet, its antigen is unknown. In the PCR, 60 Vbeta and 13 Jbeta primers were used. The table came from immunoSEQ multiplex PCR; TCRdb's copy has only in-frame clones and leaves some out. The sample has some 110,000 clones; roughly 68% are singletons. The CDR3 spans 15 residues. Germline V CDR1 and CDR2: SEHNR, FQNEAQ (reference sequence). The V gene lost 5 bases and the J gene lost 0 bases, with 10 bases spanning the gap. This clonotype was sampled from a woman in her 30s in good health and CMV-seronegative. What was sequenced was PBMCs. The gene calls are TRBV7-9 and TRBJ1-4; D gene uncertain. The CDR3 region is CASSRRESTNEKLFF. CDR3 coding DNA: TGTGCCAGCAGCCGTCGGGAGTCAACTAATGAAAAACTGTTTTTT.